This passage covers 18 T cell receptor beta chains from one sample sequenced in a study of OX40 agonist ivuxolimab in advanced cancers. Clones were read by immunoSEQ multiplex PCR, and TCRdb kept only the in-frame ones, dropping some. The top ten hold about 1% of the sample, which has approximately 78,000 clones, roughly 90% seen once. The starting material was CD4+ or CD8+ T cells sorted from blood, obtained in a trial of the OX40 agonist ivuxolimab. These receptors all stem from an adult with an advanced solid tumor such as melanoma, head and neck, liver or kidney cancer.

This clone was seen just once. This chain connects TRBV7-9 to TRBJ1-4; maybe TRBD1 (5 bases). The germline V gene encodes CDR1 SEHNR and CDR2 FQNEAQ (reference sequence). V was pared by 1 base and J by 0 bases, with 15 bases between. The CDR3 has 18 residues. The CDR3 DNA reads as TGTGCCAGCAGCTTAGGATGGGAGGGGTCCGCAACTAATGAAAAACTGTTTTTT. Amino acid sequence: CASSLGWEGSATNEKLFF. The whole variable domain, remainder taken from reference TRBV7-9 and TRBJ1-4, is DTGVSQNPRHKITKRGQNVTFRCDPISEHNRLYWYRQTLGQGPEFLTYFQNEAQLEKSRLLSDRFSAERPKGSFSTLEIQRTEQGDSAMYLCASSLGWEGSATNEKLFFGSGTQLSVL.

This clone was found a few times. V is TRBV19 and J is TRBJ1-2; D gene ambiguous. CDR3 size: 14 residues. CDR1 and CDR2 (germline): LNHDA, SQIVND (reference sequence). V was pared by 6 bases and J by 2 bases, with 13 bases between. For the CDR3, the DNA is TGTGCCAGTAGAGGGTTTGGATTGAACTATGGCTACACCTTC. This codes for CASRGFGLNYGYTF.

The V gene is TRBV2, the J gene TRBJ2-1; 8 bases are a match to TRBD1. This CDR3 comprises 14 residues. With 5 bases clipped from V and 6 bases from J, the junction kept 6 bases outside the gene matches. Looked up from germline, CDR1 is SNHLY and CDR2 is FYNNEI. The CDR3 DNA is TGTGCCAGCAGTCTGGACAGGGACGGCAATGAGCAGTTCTTC. This encodes CASSLDRDGNEQFF. The full variable domain, with the rest looked up from reference TRBV2 and TRBJ2-1, is EPEVTQTPSHQVTQMGQEVILRCVPISNHLYFYWYRQILGQKVEFLVSFYNNEISEKSEIFDDQFSVERPDGSNFTLKIRSTKLEDSAMYFCASSLDRDGNEQFFGPGTRLTVL.

The chain links TRBV18 to TRBJ1-3; weak D call: TRBD1 (6 bases). Per the germline V gene, CDR1 is KGHSH and CDR2 is LQKENI. V was clipped by 5 bases and J by 0 bases, with 11 bases between them. The CDR3 length is 15 residues. CDR3 sequence: CASSRGETSGNTIYF. The CDR3 DNA reads TGTGCCAGCTCAAGGGGGGAAACCTCTGGAAACACCATATATTTT.

The chain joins TRBV29-1 to TRBJ2-5; D unresolved. V lost 7 bases and J 1 base, leaving 4 bases between the germline ends. This CDR3 has 10 amino acids. Looked up from germline, CDR1 is SQVTM and CDR2 is ANQGSEA. CDR3 loop: CSAAQETQYF. The CDR3 bases are TGCAGCGCCGCCCAAGAGACCCAGTACTTC.

The chain combines TRBV27 with TRBJ2-5; D is undetermined. Germline assignment: CDR1 MNHEY and CDR2 SMNVEV (reference sequence). The length of the CDR3 is 15 residues. Trimming took 0 bases from V and 5 from J, leaving 13 bases between them. The CDR3: CASSLSYSPGETQYF. The CDR3 bases are TGTGCCAGCAGTTTATCGTACAGCCCCGGCGAGACCCAGTACTTC.

The chain employs TRBV19 and TRBJ2-5, with D possibly TRBD1 on 7 matching bases. V was trimmed by 2 bases and J by 4 bases, leaving 8 bases between them. The length of the CDR3 is 13 residues. Germline values: CDR1 LNHDA, CDR2 SQIVND (reference sequence). This CDR3 reads CASSIQGGETQYF. In DNA, the CDR3 is TGTGCCAGTAGTATACAGGGGGGAGAGACCCAGTACTTC. The variable domain in full, with the rest retrieved from reference TRBV19 and TRBJ2-5, is DGGITQSPKYLFRKEGQNVTLSCEQNLNHDAMYWYRQDPGQGLRLIYYSQIVNDFQKGDIAEGYSVSREKKESFPLTVTSAQKNPTAFYLCASSIQGGETQYFGPGTRLLVL.

J is TRBJ2-7 and V is TRBV5-1, with 8 bases aligning to TRBD1. The ends lost 5 bases at V and 4 bases at J; junction bases unmatched: 8. Germline loops: CDR1 SGHRS, CDR2 YFSETQ. The CDR3 is made up of 14 amino acids. CDR3 sequence: CASRPGTGLYEQYF. The CDR3 DNA sequence: TGCGCCAGCAGACCCGGGACAGGTCTATACGAGCAGTACTTC. The full variable domain, in which reference TRBV5-1 and TRBJ2-7 provide the parts outside the CDR3, is KAGVTQTPRYLIKTRGQQVTLSCSPISGHRSVSWYQQTPGQGLQFLFEYFSETQRNKGNFPGRFSGRQFSNSRSEMNVSTLELGDSALYLCASRPGTGLYEQYFGPGTRLTVT.

The rearrangement links TRBV21-1 to TRBJ2-5; TRBD2 reflects the table's D call only, with no check against the DNA. TRBV21-1 counts as a pseudogene. This CDR3 region has 14 residues. CDR3 DNA sequence: TGTGCCAGCAGCGGGGAGGCAGGTCAAGAGACCCAGTACTTC. It specifies CASSGEAGQETQYF.

The chain recombines TRBV7-2 with TRBJ2-1; 10 nucleotides line up with TRBD2. The trim removed 4 bases at V and 0 bases at J, leaving 12 bases unmatched. In germline, CDR1 is SGHTA, CDR2 FQGNSA. There are 19 residues in the CDR3. The CDR3 here is CASSSTPAGGDSSYNEQFF. The CDR3 coding sequence is TGTGCCAGCAGCTCCACCCCAGCGGGAGGGGATAGCTCCTACAATGAGCAGTTCTTC.

This clone was recorded once. J is TRBJ1-4 and V is TRBV7-8; D is possibly TRBD1 (5 bases). V lost 3 bases, J lost 5 bases, and 10 bases lay in between. The germline CDR1 and CDR2 sequences are SGHVS and FQNEAQ. The CDR3 consists of 14 residues. Written as DNA, the CDR3 is TGTGCCAGCAGCTTGGGCAGGGTAAATGAAAAACTGTTTTTT. Protein product: CASSLGRVNEKLFF.

This chain joins TRBV6-4 and TRBJ2-6; the D is unclear. Germline CDR1 is MRHNA and CDR2 is SNTAGT. CDR3 length equals 17 residues. V lost 1 base and J lost 0, with 10 bases in between. The CDR3 sequence is CASSDYPRVSGANVLTF. Here the CDR3 DNA reads TGTGCCAGCAGTGACTACCCCCGGGTCTCTGGGGCCAACGTCCTGACTTTC.

V gene TRBV27 combines with J gene TRBJ1-1; D unresolved. This CDR3 is built from 13 residues. Trimming cost V 6 bases and J 3 bases, with 11 bases left between them. Germline lookup yields CDR1 MNHEY and CDR2 SMNVEV (reference sequence). The CDR3 reads CASSPNFDTEAFF. The CDR3 bases are TGTGCCAGCAGCCCAAATTTTGACACTGAAGCTTTCTTT.

J is TRBJ2-3 and V is TRBV28, with 8 positions matching TRBD2. The CDR3 totals 17 residues. V lost 5 bases, J lost 4 bases, and 14 bases stayed unmatched. The V gene's germline CDR1 is MDHEN and CDR2 SYDVKM. The CDR3 sequence is CASSHLNSGKGADTQYF. The CDR3 DNA is TGTGCCAGCAGTCATTTAAATAGCGGGAAGGGGGCAGATACGCAGTATTTT. The whole variable domain, remainder taken from reference TRBV28 and TRBJ2-3, is DVKVTQSSRYLVKRTGEKVFLECVQDMDHENMFWYRQDPGLGLRLIYFSYDVKMKEKGDIPEGYSVSREKKERFSLILESASTNQTSMYLCASSHLNSGKGADTQYFGPGTRLTVL.

The CDR3 coding sequence is TGTGCCAGCAGCTTGTATCCCAAAAACACCGGGGAGCTGTTTTTT. Amino acids: CASSLYPKNTGELFF. V and J are TRBV5-4 and TRBJ2-2; no reliable D call. Germline V gives CDR1 SGHNT, CDR2 YYREEE (reference sequence). This CDR3 has 15 amino acids. Between the trimmed V and J ends, which lost 1 base and 2 bases, there was a span of 9 bases.

Comments on this clone: One junction end disagrees with the germline gene, perhaps due to a read error. The V and J genes are TRBV10-2 and TRBJ1-3, with D hard to call. Germline CDR1 WSHSY, CDR2 SAAADI. This CDR3 contains 15 residues. CDR3 amino acids: CASSLRGAYGNAIYF. CDR3 coding DNA: TGCGCCAGCAGCCTCCGAGGAGCTTATGGAAACGCCATATATTTT.

The chain recombines TRBV19 with TRBJ1-5, with a tentative D call TRBD1 (5 bases). Trimming took off 9 bases at V and 5 bases at J, with 11 bases between the two ends. CDR3 length: 12 amino acids. The V gene's germline CDR1 is LNHDA and CDR2 SQIVND (reference sequence). This CDR3 reads CASRGKDQPQHF. The CDR3 DNA is TGTGCCAGCCGGGGGAAGGATCAGCCCCAGCATTTT.

The rearrangement joins TRBV10-1 to TRBJ2-2; perhaps TRBD2 as D (6 bases). Deletions cut 1 base from V and 9 bases from J, with 12 bases between. Germline loops: CDR1 WNHNN, CDR2 SYGVQD (reference sequence). This CDR3 is 14 amino acids long. The CDR3 sequence is CASSEFWGGRELFF. DNA of the CDR3: TGCGCCAGCAGTGAGTTCTGGGGAGGCAGGGAGCTGTTTTTT.